This T cell receptor (beta chain) was identified during a study of pediatric ulcerative colitis. The study's findings and limits: Acute severe colitis showed lower rectal diversity from clonal expansions.

On this clone: Its target is not known.

Here immunoSEQ multiplex PCR was the method, and the copy in TCRdb shows in-frame clones only, minus some. The sample comprises roughly 54,000 clones, over 70% of which are singletons, and approximately 1.5% rests with the top ten. The ends were cut back, 5 bases at V and 11 bases at J, with 16 bases in the middle. The CDR3 has 13 amino acids. CDR1 is MNHEY, CDR2 SMNVEV, per germline (reference sequence). The V and J genes are TRBV27 and TRBJ1-3; no clear D. The TCR sequence derives from a boy younger than 18 who was a control in a study of pediatric ulcerative colitis. Sequenced input: blood. In nucleotides, the CDR3 is TGTGCCAGCAGTCTGTTGGCAACCGGACCCATATATTTT. It codes for CASSLLATGPIYF.